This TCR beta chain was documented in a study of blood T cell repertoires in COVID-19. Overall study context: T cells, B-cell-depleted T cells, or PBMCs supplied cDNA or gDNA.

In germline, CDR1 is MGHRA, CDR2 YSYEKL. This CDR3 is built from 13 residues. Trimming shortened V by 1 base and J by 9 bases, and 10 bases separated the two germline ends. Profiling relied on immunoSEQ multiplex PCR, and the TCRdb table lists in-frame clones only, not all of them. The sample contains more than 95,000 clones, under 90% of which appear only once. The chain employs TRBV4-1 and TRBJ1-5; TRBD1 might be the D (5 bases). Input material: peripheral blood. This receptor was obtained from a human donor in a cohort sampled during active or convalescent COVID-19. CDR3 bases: TGCGCCAGCAGCCAAGTGGGGGGGACGCCCCAGCATTTT. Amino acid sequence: CASSQVGGTPQHF.